This T cell receptor beta chain was identified during a study of neoadjuvant anti-PD-1 for oral cavity cancer. Study details: Nivolumab at 3 mg/kg was mostly given biweekly, three to four doses, pre-surgery.

Time point denoted: after neoadjuvant nivolumab, at surgical resection. This clone was observed a single time. Its antigen is undetermined. Looked up from germline, CDR1 is GTSNPN and CDR2 is SVGIG (reference sequence). This CDR3 is 14 amino acids long. The V end was cut by 3 bases, the J end by 8 bases, with 16 bases between. Study-level results: Pretreatment Treg/Th17 ratio correlated inversely with post-treatment tumor clonality.

Clones were sequenced by immunoSEQ multiplex PCR, and TCRdb holds only the in-frame ones, with some missing. In the table there are some 15,000 clones, 60% to 85% of which are singletons. The sequence came from a person aged 40 to 85 with oral cavity squamous cell carcinoma. The chain recombines TRBV30 with TRBJ1-4, with D unclear. The material was PBMCs, obtained after nivolumab (anti-PD-1) treatment. The CDR3 DNA is TGTGCCTGGAGGGGTTCTAGAGTCGGAGAAAAACTGTTTTTT. Its protein product is CAWRGSRVGEKLFF. Together with reference TRBV30 and TRBJ1-4, the CDR3 gives the full variable domain: SQTIHQWPATLVQPVGSPLSLECTVEGTSNPNLYWYRQAAGRGLQLLFYSVGIGQISSEVPQNLSASRPQDRQFILSSKKLLLSDSGFYLCAWRGSRVGEKLFFGSGTQLSVL.